This TCR beta chain was captured by sequencing in a study of a mutant IDH1 vaccine in newly diagnosed glioma. Study-level background: In weeks 1, 3, 5, 7, 11, 15, 19 and 23, patients were vaccinated. Beginning 4-6 weeks after radiotherapy alone, or with temozolomide cycles, vaccination took place. Males made up roughly 60% and females roughly 40% of treated patients, whose mean age was approximately 43 years.

Worth noting for this clone: Its antigen is not known.

Germline CDR1 SNHLY, CDR2 FYNNEI. The V gene lost 10 bases and the J gene lost 2 bases, with 22 bases spanning the gap. There are 16 residues in the CDR3. Study findings and constraints: Vaccine-induced responses were seen in 93.3% of patients, spanning several MHC alleles.

Time point indicated: week 11, during vaccination. Each dose of the vaccine consisted of 300 ug of mutant IDH1 20-mer peptide, with topical imiquimod. Sequencing used immunoSEQ multiplex PCR; TCRdb keeps in-frame clones, though not all of them. The sample gives 35,000 or so clones, approximately 80% of which show up once; approximately 16% is in the top ten. The receptor was isolated from a woman aged 25 to 39 with glioma. Some clones in this sample may be carry-over from other donors' samples. The sample consisted of peripheral blood mononuclear cells (PBMCs), taken from a glioma patient whose treatment included an IDH1 peptide vaccine. The chain uses TRBV2 and TRBJ2-3; maybe TRBD2 (6 bases). CDR3 coding DNA: TGTGCCACCCAGGGACTTCTGGCCGCCCCCACAGATACGCAGTATTTT. It is translated as CATQGLLAAPTDTQYF.